This T cell receptor (beta chain) was sequenced for a study of blood T cell repertoires in COVID-19. The overall study: The United States, Italy and Spain provided the acute and convalescent COVID-19 samples.

Germline lookup yields CDR1 MNHEY and CDR2 SVGEGT. The CDR3 is made up of 16 amino acids. J lost 6 bases, V lost 5 bases, and 13 bases had no gene match. Study processing details: Amplifying reference gene primers gave estimates of nucleated cell counts. Here immunoSEQ multiplex PCR was the method, and the copy in TCRdb shows in-frame clones only, minus some. The V and J calls and clone size are taken from that table; D and trimming were inferred from the DNA. The table lists 90,000 to 150,000 clones, roughly 79% of them singletons. The chain has TRBV6-2 or TRBV6-3 and TRBJ2-1; 7 bases agree with TRBD1. The sequence was collected from a human donor in a cohort sampled during active COVID-19. Sequenced input: peripheral blood. CDR3 in amino acids: CASSQATGPGRNEQFF. DNA of the CDR3: TGTGCCAGCAGTCAGGCGACAGGGCCTGGTCGCAATGAGCAGTTCTTC.